These 25 T cell receptor beta chains originate from one sample sequenced in a study of blood T cells in healthy people across ages. The second PCR ran about 6 to 12 cycles with a sample-barcoded 5' primer and J-beta primers. In TCRdb, the 5' RACE reads were re-called with MiXCR into one record per CDR3 protein. Of around 820,000 distinct CDR3 sequences listed, roughly 25% were seen once; the top ten hold around 3.6%. These same data were also listed under a study on T cells of mothers and their children.

The sequencing sample was made of blood. The source of these receptors is a boy aged 10-17 years in good health.

This chain joins TRBV11-2 and TRBJ1-2; D may be TRBD1 (5 bases). The CDR3 has 14 residues. Trimming pared 5 bases from V and 3 bases from J, leaving 13 bases between. Germline V gene lookup returns CDR1 SGHAT and CDR2 FQNNGV. CDR3 DNA sequence: TGTGCCAGCAGCGGGGACCCGGGGGACTATGGCTACACCTTC. This gives the protein CASSGDPGDYGYTF.

This clonotype was detected only a few times. J is TRBJ1-1 and V is TRBV20-1; TRBD1 might be the D (5 bases). Germline V lookup: CDR1 DFQATT, CDR2 SNEGSKA (reference sequence). The CDR3 contains 12 residues. The CDR3 sequence is CTLSRAGTEAFF. The CDR3 DNA is TGCACCCTCAGCAGGGCTGGCACTGAAGCTTTCTTT.

Note on this clonotype: One end of the junction is discordant with germline, which a read error may explain. This rearrangement joins TRBV4-2 to TRBJ2-1, with D tentatively TRBD1 (5 bases). CDR1 is LGHNA, CDR2 YNFKEQ, per germline. CDR3 size: 13 residues. Here the CDR3 reads CASSQAQGEEQFF. In DNA, the CDR3 is TGTGCCAGCAGTCAAGCCCAGGGTGAGGAGCAGTTCTTC.

V is TRBV12-3 or TRBV12-4 and J is TRBJ2-3, with D perhaps matching TRBD1 or TRBD2 (5 bases each). This CDR3 region has 14 residues. Between the trimmed V and J ends, which lost 3 bases and 4 bases, there was a span of 11 bases. CDR3 DNA sequence: TGTGCCAGCAGTTTCGGGGCAGGAGCAGATACGCAGTATTTT. Translated, it gives CASSFGAGADTQYF.

CDR3 coding DNA: TGCGCCAGTACACTACTGATTCGCGGGAGTCTGGAGACCCAGTACTTC. It encodes CASTLLIRGSLETQYF. V is TRBV10-1 and J is TRBJ2-5; 7 positions agree with TRBD2. The J segment lost 5 bases and the V segment lost 9 bases, leaving 18 bases of the junction unmatched. The CDR3 is made up of 16 amino acids. The germline V gene has CDR1 WNHNN and CDR2 SYGVQD (reference sequence).

The rearrangement joins TRBV20-1 to TRBJ2-5, with 9 bases that match TRBD2. V was pared by 1 base and J by 0 bases, with 6 bases of the junction left unmatched. CDR1 is DFQATT and CDR2 is SNEGSKA in the germline V gene (reference sequence). This CDR3 has 16 residues. The CDR3 coding sequence is TGCAGTGCTAGAGTGTATAGCGGGAGAGACCAAGAGACCCAGTACTTC. Its protein product is CSARVYSGRDQETQYF.

This chain joins TRBV20-1 and TRBJ2-3, with 7 bases identical to TRBD1. Trimming removed 5 bases from V and 0 bases from J; junction bases left unmatched: 5. Germline assignment: CDR1 DFQATT and CDR2 SNEGSKA (reference sequence). The CDR3 contains 14 residues. The chain's CDR3 is CSAATGSSTDTQYF. CDR3 bases: TGCAGTGCTGCGACAGGGAGTAGCACAGATACGCAGTATTTT.

This clonotype was counted between two and nine times. The V gene is TRBV12-3 or TRBV12-4, the J gene TRBJ2-5; 11 positions match TRBD2. The CDR3 totals 18 residues. V dropped 7 bases and J dropped 4; count of bases not matched to a gene: 17. CDR3 nucleotide sequence: TGTGCCAGCACTCTCACGGGCCGGGGACTAGCGGAGAGAGAGACCCAGTACTTC. Translated, it gives CASTLTGRGLAERETQYF.

The chain links TRBV6-2 or TRBV6-3 to TRBJ2-1; D may be TRBD2 (5 bases). Germline CDR1 and CDR2: MNHEY and SVGEGT. The CDR3 consists of 15 residues. Trimming took 5 bases from V and 5 from J, leaving 16 bases between them. CDR3 protein: CASSTRLAINNEQFF. The CDR3 region has the DNA TGTGCCAGCAGTACCAGGCTAGCCATCAACAATGAGCAGTTCTTC.

J is TRBJ2-5 and V is TRBV7-9; D is undetermined. CDR1 is SEHNR and CDR2 is FQNEAQ in the germline V gene (reference sequence). Trimming removed 3 bases at V and 2 bases at J, with 13 bases between. The CDR3 covers 15 residues. CDR3 sequence (DNA): TGTGCCAGCAGCTTGGCTCGGGCGGCTCAAGAGACCCAGTACTTC. Translated: CASSLARAAQETQYF.

This clonotype was recorded only once. This rearrangement joins TRBV5-1 to TRBJ1-1; D possibly corresponds to TRBD1 (5 bases). The V and J ends lost 2 bases and 3 bases respectively, with 11 bases between them. Germline V gives CDR1 SGHRS, CDR2 YFSETQ. The CDR3 spans 14 residues. The CDR3 DNA reads TGCGCCAGCAGCTTTGACCCGGGGGACACTGAAGCTTTCTTT. Amino acid sequence: CASSFDPGDTEAFF.

A few counts support this clonotype. CDR3 region: CSVLRGTRETQYF. DNA of the CDR3: TGCAGCGTCTTGAGGGGGACGAGGGAGACCCAGTACTTC. This chain connects TRBV29-1 to TRBJ2-5; perhaps TRBD1 as D (6 bases). V was trimmed by 6 bases and J by 5 bases, leaving 16 bases between them. The germline gives CDR1 SQVTM, CDR2 ANQGSEA. The CDR3 spans 13 residues.

The gene calls are TRBV20-1 and TRBJ1-2; D gene unclear. Trimming took off 1 base at V and 3 bases at J, with 21 bases between the two ends. The CDR3 totals 17 residues. CDR1 and CDR2 from the germline V gene are DFQATT and SNEGSKA (reference sequence). In DNA form, the CDR3 reads TGCAGTGCTAGAGCTAAATGGCCCCCCGGTGGGCACTATGGCTACACCTTC. Protein product: CSARAKWPPGGHYGYTF.

This clonotype was found a few times. The DNA for the CDR3 is TGTGCCAGCAGCTTAGAACCCGGGACAGGCCATGGCTACACCTTC. This translates into CASSLEPGTGHGYTF. The chain is built from TRBV7-2 and TRBJ1-2, with 8 bases fitting TRBD1. This CDR3 region has 15 residues. Unmatched junction bases numbered 7, after V lost 1 base and J lost 6 bases. Germline V lookup: CDR1 SGHTA, CDR2 FQGNSA. Complete variable domain (other parts from reference TRBV7-2 and TRBJ1-2): GAGVSQSPSNKVTEKGKDVELRCDPISGHTALYWYRQSLGQGLEFLIYFQGNSAPDKSGLPSDRFSAERTGGSVSTLTIQRTQQEDSAVYLCASSLEPGTGHGYTFGSGTRLTVV.

The chain recombines TRBV27 with TRBJ2-5; D perhaps matches TRBD1 (6 bases). The end of the DNA is better explained by TRBJ2-1, so the J call may be wrong. This CDR3 comprises 13 residues. CDR1 is MNHEY, CDR2 SMNVEV, per germline (reference sequence). The CDR3 here is CASRGRGYNEQFF. The CDR3 DNA sequence: TGTGCCAGCAGAGGCAGGGGATACAATGAGCAGTTCTTC.

The chain uses TRBV6-2 or TRBV6-3 and TRBJ2-2, with D possibly TRBD1 on 6 matching bases. CDR3 length: 16 amino acids. The V gene lost 2 bases and the J gene lost 0 bases, with 10 bases spanning the gap. From germline, CDR1 is MNHEY and CDR2 SVGEGT. CDR3 sequence reads: CASSYAHRANTGELFF. DNA for the CDR3: TGTGCCAGCAGTTACGCCCACAGGGCGAACACCGGGGAGCTGTTTTTT.

J is TRBJ2-1 and V is TRBV28, with TRBD1 as a possible D gene (7 bases). The DNA matches TRBJ2-7 better at its end, which makes the J call doubtful. Germline V lookup: CDR1 MDHEN, CDR2 SYDVKM. The CDR3 sequence is 13 residues long. In nucleotides, the CDR3 is TGTGCCAGCTTGGGGGGACAGATCTACGAGCAGTACTTC. Translated: CASLGGQIYEQYF.

This clonotype was counted between two and nine times. This chain uses TRBV7-9 with TRBJ2-1; TRBD2 agrees at 7 bases. There are 17 residues in the CDR3. The V segment lost 2 bases and the J segment 3 bases; nucleotides outside the gene matches: 10. The V gene's germline CDR1 is SEHNR and CDR2 FQNEAQ (reference sequence). The CDR3 DNA follows: TGTGCCAGCAGCTTACTGAGCGGGGAAGGAGACTACAATGAGCAGTTCTTC. Its translation: CASSLLSGEGDYNEQFF.

The V gene is TRBV29-1, the J gene TRBJ2-7; D ambiguous. Germline assignment: CDR1 SQVTM and CDR2 ANQGSEA. Deletions cut 4 bases from V and 3 bases from J, with 7 bases between. This CDR3 has 11 amino acids. The CDR3 loop is CSVAGLYEQYF. DNA for the CDR3: TGCAGCGTTGCGGGCCTCTACGAGCAGTACTTC.

The V and J genes are TRBV5-5 and TRBJ2-1; D gene unclear. From germline, CDR1 is SGHKS and CDR2 YYEKEE (reference sequence). V shed 0 bases and J shed 2 bases, with 9 bases lying between them. The CDR3 has 15 residues. CDR3 in amino acids: CASSLGDSPYNEQFF. The DNA of the CDR3 is TGTGCCAGCAGCTTGGGGGATTCCCCCTACAATGAGCAGTTCTTC.

The V gene is TRBV18, the J gene TRBJ2-2; no firm D call. Looked up from germline, CDR1 is KGHSH and CDR2 is LQKENI. The CDR3 loop spans 17 amino acids. V was shortened by 0 bases and J by 0 bases, with 11 bases between the two germline ends. CDR3 sequence reads: CASSPPSGRTNTGELFF. The CDR3, as DNA: TGTGCCAGCTCACCACCGTCTGGGCGGACGAACACCGGGGAGCTGTTTTTT.

V is TRBV12-3 or TRBV12-4 and J is TRBJ2-3; 8 nucleotides match TRBD2. V lost 6 bases, J lost 15 bases, and 29 bases stayed unmatched. The CDR3 covers 18 residues. Here the CDR3 reads CASSPVLAGRERADVQYF. The CDR3 bases are TGTGCCAGCAGCCCTGTTCTAGCGGGCAGAGAGAGAGCAGATGTGCAATATTTT.

The rearrangement joins TRBV7-2 to TRBJ2-2; D remains unclear. Germline V CDR1 and CDR2: SGHTA, FQGNSA. CDR3 length: 16 residues. Deletions cut 5 bases from V and 4 bases from J, with 17 bases between. The CDR3 nucleotides read TGTGCCAGCAGCACTCCGGGCCTCAAGGGCACCGGGGAGCTGTTTTTT. Protein: CASSTPGLKGTGELFF.

J is TRBJ2-5 and V is TRBV5-1; maybe TRBD1 (5 bases). CDR3 length equals 14 residues. The ends were cut back, 4 bases at V and 4 bases at J, with 14 bases in the middle. The germline CDR1 and CDR2 sequences are SGHRS and YFSETQ. The CDR3 DNA reads TGCGCCAGCAGCCCCGCTCAGGGTGGAGAGACCCAGTACTTC. Protein: CASSPAQGGETQYF.

The chain joins TRBV5-1 to TRBJ1-2; possible D gene TRBD1, 6 bases. The germline V gene encodes CDR1 SGHRS and CDR2 YFSETQ. V was shortened by 4 bases and J by 1 base, with 17 bases between the two germline ends. The CDR3 contains 16 residues. The CDR3 loop is CASSIGGDTYNYGYTF. Written as DNA, the CDR3 is TGCGCCAGCAGCATTGGAGGGGACACCTATAACTATGGCTACACCTTC.